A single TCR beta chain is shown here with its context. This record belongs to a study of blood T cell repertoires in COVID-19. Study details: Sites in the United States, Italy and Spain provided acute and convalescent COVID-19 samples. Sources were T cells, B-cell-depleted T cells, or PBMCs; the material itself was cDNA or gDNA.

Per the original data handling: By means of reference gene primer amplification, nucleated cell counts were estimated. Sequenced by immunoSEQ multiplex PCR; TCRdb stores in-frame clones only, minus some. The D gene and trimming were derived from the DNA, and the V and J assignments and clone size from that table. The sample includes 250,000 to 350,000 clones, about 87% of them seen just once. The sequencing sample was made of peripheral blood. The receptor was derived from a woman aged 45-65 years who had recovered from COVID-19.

CDR3 bases: TGTGCCAGCAGTACAGTGAACACCGGGGAGCTGTTTTTT. Residues: CASSTVNTGELFF. The chain carries TRBV11-2 and TRBJ2-2; the D is unclear. Trimming cost V 6 bases and J 1 base, with 6 bases left between them. Germline V CDR1 and CDR2: SGHAT, FQNNGV. The CDR3 consists of 13 residues.